Listed here is a single TCR beta chain. Its antigen is undetermined. The data are from a study of cytomegalovirus exposure and HLA in healthy donors. Study-level results: TCR beta chains numbering under 200 were designated cytomegalovirus-associated.

Data came from immunoSEQ multiplex PCR; TCRdb stores just in-frame clones and leaves some out. Of some 100,000 clones listed, about 87% are singletons. Trimming cost V 5 bases and J 5 bases, with 9 bases left between them. The germline gives CDR1 LNHDA, CDR2 SQIVND (reference sequence). The CDR3 spans 12 residues. This TCR came from a man aged 18-30 years in good health and CMV-seronegative. Material for sequencing was PBMCs. The chain joins TRBV19 to TRBJ1-2; perhaps TRBD1 as D (5 bases). The DNA for the CDR3 is TGTGCCAGTAGTTTGCAGGGTTATGGCTACACCTTC. Protein product: CASSLQGYGYTF.